The next 19 T cell receptor beta chains were all read from a single sample in a study of T cells in Graves' hyperthyroidism and ophthalmopathy. Amplification of TCR beta CDR3 regions was performed using RNA transcripts as template. HTBI primers drove first-round RT-PCR of the TCR CDR3. From the multiplex PCR reads, TCRdb called clonotypes with MiXCR, one entry per CDR3 protein. The table shows roughly 570,000 distinct CDR3 sequences, with about 43% occurring only once. What was sequenced was peripheral blood or thyroid tissue (not recorded which). All receptors derive from a woman aged 18-35 years with Graves' hyperthyroidism.

For this clonotype: In this CDR3 the conserved last residue, phenylalanine or tryptophan, is missing, so a read error is likely. J is TRBJ1-3 and V is TRBV7-8; D possibly corresponds to TRBD1 (6 bases). Germline loops: CDR1 SGHVS, CDR2 FQNEAQ. The CDR3 totals 15 residues. Trimming pared 5 bases from V and 2 bases from J, leaving 13 bases between. The chain's CDR3 is CASSRQWGPGNTIYL. The DNA for the CDR3 is TGTGCCAGCAGCCGACAATGGGGGCCTGGAAACACCATATATCTT.

The rearrangement links TRBV19 to TRBJ2-3; D may be TRBD1 or TRBD2 (5 bases each). CDR1 is LNHDA and CDR2 is SQIVND in the germline V gene (reference sequence). The V gene lost 7 bases and the J gene lost 0 bases, with 11 bases spanning the gap. The CDR3 runs 14 residues. The CDR3 sequence: CASTGRSSTDTQYF. CDR3 bases: TGTGCCAGTACGGGGCGGAGCAGCACAGATACGCAGTATTTT.

This clonotype was picked up many times. The CDR3 loop is CASSLGANEQYF. The DNA for the CDR3 is TGCGCCAGCAGCTTAGGGGCTAACGAGCAGTACTTC. The chain links TRBV5-1 to TRBJ2-7; perhaps TRBD1 as D (5 bases). Germline lookup yields CDR1 SGHRS and CDR2 YFSETQ. The CDR3 runs to 12 residues. Trimming left V 2 bases short and J 5 bases short, with 8 bases between.

CDR3 in amino acids: CASTLTAGNSPLHF. CDR3 DNA sequence: TGTGCCAGCACCCTGACAGCCGGTAATTCACCCCTCCACTTT. This rearrangement joins TRBV7-4 to TRBJ1-6; D is perhaps TRBD1 (5 bases). Trimming cost V 7 bases and J 6 bases, with 13 bases left between them. The germline gives CDR1 SGHVT, CDR2 SQSDAQ. The CDR3 covers 14 residues.

Of note for this clonotype: At one of its ends the junction is not consistent with the germline gene, which may arise from a read error. V and J are TRBV20-1 and TRBJ1-3, with a weak D call TRBD1 (5 bases). CDR3 length equals 12 residues. CDR1 is DFQATT and CDR2 is SNEGSKA in the germline V gene (reference sequence). In nucleotides, the CDR3 is TGCAGTGCTATGCCCTCAATCGTACAGGAGCGTTTT. This gives the protein CSAMPSIVQERF.

This clonotype was seen many times. The J gene is TRBJ2-2, the V gene TRBV7-2; D unresolved. The CDR3 consists of 14 residues. The V and J ends lost 5 bases and 3 bases respectively, with 10 bases between them. Germline V CDR1 and CDR2: SGHTA, FQGNSA. The CDR3 reads CASSADSDTGELFF. In DNA form, the CDR3 reads TGTGCCAGCAGCGCAGACTCAGACACCGGGGAGCTGTTTTTT.

This clonotype was counted ten times or more. The rearrangement links TRBV13 to TRBJ2-7; D might be TRBD2 (5 bases). Germline V lookup: CDR1 PRHDT, CDR2 FYEKMQ (reference sequence). The V and J ends lost 8 bases and 6 bases respectively, with 20 bases between them. The CDR3 is 14 amino acids. The CDR3 loop reads CASSQRGPGREQYF. Here the CDR3 DNA reads TGTGCCAGCTCTCAACGGGGTCCTGGCCGCGAGCAGTACTTC.

Details on this clonotype: At one end the junction does not follow the germline gene, possibly because of a read error. The CDR3: CASGVRQGRDEKLFF. Written as DNA, the CDR3 is TGTGCCAGCGGCGTACGGCAGGGTCGAGATGAAAAACTGTTTTTT. V usage is TRBV9 and J usage is TRBJ1-4, with D possibly being TRBD1 (5 bases). Germline V gene lookup returns CDR1 SGDLS and CDR2 YYNGEE. The CDR3 length is 15 residues.

The chain uses TRBV2 and TRBJ1-6, with TRBD1 matching over 9 bases. V trimming: 1 base; J trimming: 7 bases; junction bases outside the gene matches: 2. The CDR3 length is 15 residues. The germline CDR1 and CDR2 sequences are SNHLY and FYNNEI. This chain's CDR3 is CASSEGTGANSPLHF. CDR3 sequence (DNA): TGTGCCAGCAGTGAAGGGACAGGGGCCAATTCACCCCTCCACTTT. Based on the CDR3 plus reference TRBV2 and TRBJ1-6, the full variable domain is EPEVTQTPSHQVTQMGQEVILRCVPISNHLYFYWYRQILGQKVEFLVSFYNNEISEKSEIFDDQFSVERPDGSNFTLKIRSTKLEDSAMYFCASSEGTGANSPLHFGNGTRLTVT.

This clonotype came up many times. The chain couples TRBV20-1 to TRBJ1-1; possibly TRBD1 for D (6 bases). The ends were cut back, 4 bases at V and 2 bases at J, with 8 bases in the middle. Germline V lookup: CDR1 DFQATT, CDR2 SNEGSKA (reference sequence). This CDR3 has 12 residues. The CDR3 reads CSAIGGNTEAFF. In DNA, the CDR3 is TGCAGTGCTATAGGGGGAAACACTGAAGCTTTCTTT.

Ten or more counts support this clonotype. At one end the junction does not follow the germline gene, possibly because of a read error. The V and J genes are TRBV5-1 and TRBJ2-5; D is tentatively TRBD1 or TRBD2 (6 bases each). Germline V gene sequence: CDR1 SGHRS, CDR2 YFSETQ. CDR3 length: 13 amino acids. This CDR3 reads CASSWRGQEAQYF. The CDR3 bases are TGCGCCAGCAGTTGGCGGGGACAAGAGGCCCAGTACTTC.

This clonotype was counted many times. The chain uses TRBV7-8 and TRBJ2-3; D gene unclear. V lost 8 bases, J lost 6 bases, and 15 bases lay in between. Germline V gene sequence: CDR1 SGHVS, CDR2 FQNEAQ. CDR3 length equals 13 residues. CDR3 sequence: CASSLPQVDTQYF. CDR3 DNA: TGTGCCAGCTCACTTCCCCAGGTGGATACGCAGTATTTT.

This clonotype occurred once. This chain joins TRBV2 and TRBJ1-5; TRBD1 aligns across 7 bases. This CDR3 contains 11 residues. Germline-derived CDR1 and CDR2 are SNHLY and FYNNEI. The CDR3 region has the DNA TGTGCAAACAGGGGACGTCAGCCCCAGCATTTT. This sequence encodes CANRGRQPQHF.

This clonotype came up a few times. The chain joins TRBV10-3 to TRBJ2-7; D is undetermined. With the DNA end fitting TRBJ2-1 better, the J assignment may be wrong. Germline V gene data show CDR1 as ENHRY and CDR2 as SYGVKD. This CDR3 comprises 14 residues. The DNA of the CDR3 is TGTGCCATCACGGCTAGAAGTCTCCACAATGAGCAGTTCTTC. Its translation: CAITARSLHNEQFF.

The chain carries TRBV18 and TRBJ2-7, with D perhaps matching TRBD2 (6 bases). This CDR3 region has 14 residues. The germline V gene has CDR1 KGHSH and CDR2 LQKENI. V was pared by 3 bases and J by 2 bases, with 11 bases between. The CDR3 coding sequence is TGTGCCAGCTCACCGAGGCGGGATCCCTACGAGCAGTACTTC. Its translation is CASSPRRDPYEQYF.

This clonotype was seen a single time. In nucleotides, the CDR3 is TGCAGTGCTAGTATAGGCGGGGGGGACGAGCAGTACTTC. Its protein product is CSASIGGGDEQYF. This rearrangement joins TRBV20-1 to TRBJ2-7, with 9 bases matching TRBD2. Germline V gene sequence: CDR1 DFQATT, CDR2 SNEGSKA (reference sequence). This CDR3 has 13 amino acids. V shed 3 bases, J shed 5 bases, and the junction held 5 bases outside the gene matches.

Note on this clonotype: One end of the junction fails to match germline, which may point to a read error. V and J are TRBV15 and TRBJ2-6, with a weak D call TRBD1 (5 bases). This CDR3 comprises 16 residues. The germline CDR1 and CDR2 sequences are LNHNV and YYDKDF (reference sequence). The CDR3 region is CATSREQTSGANVLTF. In DNA, the CDR3 is TGTGCTACCAGCAGGGAACAGACCTCTGGGGCCAACGTCCTGACTTTC.

This clonotype came up a few times. The J gene is TRBJ2-1, the V gene TRBV25-1; perhaps TRBD2 as D (6 bases). CDR1 and CDR2 from the germline V gene are MGHDK and SYGVNS. The CDR3 covers 13 residues. The V gene lost 1 base and the J gene lost 8 bases, with 9 bases spanning the gap. The CDR3: CASSEFREDEQFF. Written as DNA, the CDR3 is TGTGCCAGCAGTGAATTCAGGGAGGATGAGCAGTTCTTC.

This clonotype has only a few counts. The V call is TRBV14, the J call TRBJ1-4; D possibly corresponds to TRBD1 (5 bases). Germline CDR1 and CDR2: SGHDN and FVKESK. The CDR3 length is 14 residues. With 4 bases removed from V and 5 bases from J, the gap between germline ends came to 11 bases. CDR3 in amino acids: CASSPGPPNEKLFF. The CDR3 nucleotides read TGTGCCAGCAGCCCGGGACCCCCGAATGAAAAACTGTTTTTT.